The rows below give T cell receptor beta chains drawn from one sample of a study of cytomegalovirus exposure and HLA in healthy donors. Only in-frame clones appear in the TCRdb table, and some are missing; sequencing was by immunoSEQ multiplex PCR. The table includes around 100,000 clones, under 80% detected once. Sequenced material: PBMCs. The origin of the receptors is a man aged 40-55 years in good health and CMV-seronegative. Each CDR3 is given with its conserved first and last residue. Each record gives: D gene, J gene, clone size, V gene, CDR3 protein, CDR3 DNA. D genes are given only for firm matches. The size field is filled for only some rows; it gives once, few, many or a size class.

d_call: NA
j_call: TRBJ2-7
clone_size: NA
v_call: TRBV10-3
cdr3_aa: CAISEGAEHYEQYF
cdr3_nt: TGTGCCATCAGTGAGGGGGCGGAACACTACGAGCAGTACTTC

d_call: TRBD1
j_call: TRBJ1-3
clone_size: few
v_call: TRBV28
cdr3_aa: CASSGWGQGSRGNTIYF
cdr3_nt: TGTGCCAGCAGTGGGTGGGGACAGGGGTCTCGTGGAAACACCATATATTTT

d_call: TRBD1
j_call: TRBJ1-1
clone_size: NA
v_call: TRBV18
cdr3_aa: CASSRDRVSSEAFF
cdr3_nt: TGTGCCAGCTCACGGGACAGGGTAAGCTCTGAAGCTTTCTTT

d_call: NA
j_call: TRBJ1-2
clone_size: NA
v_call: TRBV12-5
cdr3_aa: CASGLVGEPHYGYTF
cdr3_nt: TGTGCTAGTGGTTTGGTGGGCGAGCCCCACTATGGCTACACCTTC

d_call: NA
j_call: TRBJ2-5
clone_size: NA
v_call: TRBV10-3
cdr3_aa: CAIRESSEQYF
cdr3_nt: TGTGCCATCAGGGAGAGCTCTGAGCAGTACTTC

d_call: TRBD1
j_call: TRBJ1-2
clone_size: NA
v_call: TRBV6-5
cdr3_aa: CASRSGTGGYGYTF
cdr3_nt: TGTGCCAGCAGGTCCGGGACAGGGGGCTATGGCTACACCTTC

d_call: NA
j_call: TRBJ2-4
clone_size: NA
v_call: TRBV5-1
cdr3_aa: CASSFPWGDLAKNIQYF
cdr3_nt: TGCGCCAGCAGCTTTCCGTGGGGAGACCTAGCCAAAAACATTCAGTACTTC

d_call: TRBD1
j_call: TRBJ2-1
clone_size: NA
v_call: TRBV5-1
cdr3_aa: CASSLGTGRYNEQFF
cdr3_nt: TGCGCCAGCAGCCTAGGGACAGGGCGATACAATGAGCAGTTCTTC

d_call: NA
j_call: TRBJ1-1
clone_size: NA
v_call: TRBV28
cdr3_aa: CASSLWAGVTGTEAFF
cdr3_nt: TGTGCCAGCAGTTTATGGGCAGGGGTTACGGGCACTGAAGCTTTCTTT

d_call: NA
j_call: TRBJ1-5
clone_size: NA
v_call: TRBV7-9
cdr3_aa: CASSLGAFNQPQHF
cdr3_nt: TGTGCCAGCAGCTTGGGGGCCTTTAATCAGCCCCAGCATTTT

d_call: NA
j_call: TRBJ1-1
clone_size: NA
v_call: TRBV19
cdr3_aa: CASSILDSGAFF
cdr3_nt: TGTGCCAGTAGTATTTTGGACAGTGGGGCTTTCTTT

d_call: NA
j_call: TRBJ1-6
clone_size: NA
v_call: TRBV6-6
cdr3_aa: CASSSPSSPLHF
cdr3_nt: TGTGCCAGCAGTTCCCCGTCTTCACCCCTCCACTTT

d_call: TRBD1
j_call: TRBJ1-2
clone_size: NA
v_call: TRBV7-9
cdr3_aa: CASSSWTQGEEGYTF
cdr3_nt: TGTGCCAGCAGCTCCTGGACGCAGGGGGAGGAGGGCTACACCTTC

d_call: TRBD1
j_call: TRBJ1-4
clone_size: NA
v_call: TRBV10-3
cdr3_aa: CAIGGQGDEKLFF
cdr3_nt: TGTGCCATCGGAGGACAGGGGGACGAAAAACTGTTTTTT

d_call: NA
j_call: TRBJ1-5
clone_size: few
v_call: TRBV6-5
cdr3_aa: CASRRTPDSNQPQHF
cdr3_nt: TGTGCCAGCAGACGGACTCCTGATAGCAATCAGCCCCAGCATTTT

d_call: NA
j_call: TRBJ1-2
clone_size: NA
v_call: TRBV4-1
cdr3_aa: CASSQQWATGYTF
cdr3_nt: TGCGCCAGCAGCCAACAATGGGCGACCGGCTACACCTTC

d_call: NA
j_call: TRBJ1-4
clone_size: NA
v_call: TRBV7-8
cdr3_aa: CASSQGRGGEKLFF
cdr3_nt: TGTGCCAGCAGCCAGGGCAGGGGTGGGGAAAAACTGTTTTTT

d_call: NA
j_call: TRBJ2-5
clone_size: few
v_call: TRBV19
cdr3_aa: CASSYRYAETQYF
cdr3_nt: TGTGCCAGTAGTTATAGATACGCGGAGACCCAGTACTTC

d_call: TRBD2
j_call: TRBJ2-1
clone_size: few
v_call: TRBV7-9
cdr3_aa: CSSSPPASGGPSEQFF
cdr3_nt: TGTTCCAGCAGCCCCCCCGCTAGCGGGGGGCCCAGTGAGCAGTTCTTC

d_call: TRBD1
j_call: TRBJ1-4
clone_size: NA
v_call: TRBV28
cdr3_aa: CASSLSGGGEKLFF
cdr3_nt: TGTGCCAGCAGTTTGTCAGGGGGAGGTGAAAAACTGTTTTTT

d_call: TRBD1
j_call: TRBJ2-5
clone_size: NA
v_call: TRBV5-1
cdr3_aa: CASRTGTGAMETQYF
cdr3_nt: TGCGCCAGCAGGACCGGGACAGGGGCTATGGAGACCCAGTACTTC

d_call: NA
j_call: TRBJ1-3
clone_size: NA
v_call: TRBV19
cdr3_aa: CASSIGQGNTIYF
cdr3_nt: TGTGCCAGTAGTATCGGACAGGGAAACACCATATATTTT

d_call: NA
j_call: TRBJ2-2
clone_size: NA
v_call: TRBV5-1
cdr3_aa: CASSLARGTGELFF
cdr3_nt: TGCGCCAGCAGCTTGGCACGAGGTACCGGGGAGCTGTTTTTT

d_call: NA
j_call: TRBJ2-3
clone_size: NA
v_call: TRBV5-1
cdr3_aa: CASSLDRDTQYF
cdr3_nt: TGCGCCAGCAGCTTGGATCGGGATACGCAGTATTTT

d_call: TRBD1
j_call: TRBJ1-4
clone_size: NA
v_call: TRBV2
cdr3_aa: CASSEITGGGEKLFF
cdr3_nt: TGTGCCAGCAGTGAAATTACAGGGGGGGGCGAAAAACTGTTTTTT

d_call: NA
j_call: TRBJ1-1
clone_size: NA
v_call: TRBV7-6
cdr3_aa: CASSPSRVVTEAFF
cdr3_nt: TGTGCCAGCAGCCCGAGCAGGGTAGTCACTGAAGCTTTCTTT

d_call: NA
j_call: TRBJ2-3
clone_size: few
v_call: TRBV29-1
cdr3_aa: CSVEASAIPADTQYF
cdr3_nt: TGCAGCGTTGAGGCTAGCGCCATCCCCGCAGATACGCAGTATTTT

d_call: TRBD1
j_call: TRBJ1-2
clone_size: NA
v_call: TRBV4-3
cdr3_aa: CASSQGDSGNYGYTF
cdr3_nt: TGCGCCAGCAGCCAGGGGGACAGCGGTAACTATGGCTACACCTTC

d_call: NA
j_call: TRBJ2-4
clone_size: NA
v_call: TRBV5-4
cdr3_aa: CASSLIHAKNIQYF
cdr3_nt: TGTGCCAGCAGCTTAATCCATGCCAAAAACATTCAGTACTTC

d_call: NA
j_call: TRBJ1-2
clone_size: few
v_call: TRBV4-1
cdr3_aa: CASSQDRGQNYGYTF
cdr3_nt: TGCGCCAGCAGCCAAGATCGAGGGCAGAACTATGGCTACACCTTC

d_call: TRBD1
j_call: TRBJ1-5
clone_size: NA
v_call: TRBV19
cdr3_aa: CASSFRTGGNSNQPQHF
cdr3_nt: TGTGCCAGTAGTTTTAGGACAGGCGGTAATAGCAATCAGCCCCAGCATTTT